This T cell receptor (beta chain) was sequenced for a study of T cell responses to AZD1222 COVID-19 vaccine. Broader study findings: Seropositive status at baseline applied to only a handful of AZD1222 recipients.

Per the germline V gene, CDR1 is MNHEY and CDR2 is SVGEGT. The CDR3 spans 16 residues. Trimming left V 0 bases short and J 7 bases short, with 16 bases between. Turning to this clone: Its cognate antigen is unknown.

Profiled with immunoSEQ multiplex PCR; TCRdb holds only in-frame clones, not every one. Found here are more than 140,000 clones, around 89% of them singletons; the top ten hold 3% to 4%. The input for sequencing was peripheral blood, taken on day 0 of MenACWY control vaccination. This TCR was sampled from an adult in good health. V is TRBV6-2 or TRBV6-3 and J is TRBJ2-1; no clear D gene. The CDR3 is CASSYSKGTHSNEQFF. The CDR3, as DNA: TGTGCCAGCAGTTACTCAAAGGGTACCCATTCTAATGAGCAGTTCTTC.